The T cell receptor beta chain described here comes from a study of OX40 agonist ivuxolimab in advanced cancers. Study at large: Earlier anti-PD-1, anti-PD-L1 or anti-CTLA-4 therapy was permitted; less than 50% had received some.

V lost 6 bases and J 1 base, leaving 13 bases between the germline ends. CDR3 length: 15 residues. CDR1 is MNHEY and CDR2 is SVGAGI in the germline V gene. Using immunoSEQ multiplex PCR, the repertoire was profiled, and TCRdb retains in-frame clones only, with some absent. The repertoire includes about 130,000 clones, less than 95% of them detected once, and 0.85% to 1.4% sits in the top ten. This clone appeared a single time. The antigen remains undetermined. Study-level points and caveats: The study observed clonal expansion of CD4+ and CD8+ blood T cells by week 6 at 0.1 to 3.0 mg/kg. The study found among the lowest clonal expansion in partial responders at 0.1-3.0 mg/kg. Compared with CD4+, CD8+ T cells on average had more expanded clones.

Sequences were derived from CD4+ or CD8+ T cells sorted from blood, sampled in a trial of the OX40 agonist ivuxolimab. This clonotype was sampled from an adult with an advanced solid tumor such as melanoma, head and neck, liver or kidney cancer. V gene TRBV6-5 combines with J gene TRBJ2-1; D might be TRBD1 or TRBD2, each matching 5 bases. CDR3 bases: TGTGCCAGCAGAGGGGACGGACCGTCCTACAATGAGCAGTTCTTC. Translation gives CASRGDGPSYNEQFF.